A selection of T cell receptor beta chains follows, all from one sample in a study of blood T cell repertoires in COVID-19. Assay: immunoSEQ multiplex PCR; the TCRdb copy retains only in-frame clones and omits some. The repertoire holds 180,000 or so clones, 85% to 90% seen once, with 2.9% in the top ten. Sequenced input: peripheral blood. The receptors shown here come from a woman younger than 45 with active or convalescent COVID-19. The CDR3 runs from the conserved cysteine through the conserved F or W. A D gene is named only where the DNA matches it firmly. Part of the rows lack a size; the others show once, few, many or a class for expanded clones.

clone size	D gene	V gene	J gene	CDR3 protein	CDR3 DNA
once	NA	TRBV6-6	TRBJ1-2	CASSYQADYGYTF	TGTGCCAGCAGTTACCAGGCCGACTATGGCTACACCTTC
NA	TRBD1	TRBV11-2	TRBJ1-1	CASSSTGTDIEAFF	TGTGCCAGCAGCTCAACCGGGACAGACATCGAAGCTTTCTTT
NA	TRBD1	TRBV28	TRBJ1-1	CASSPRQGKVPEAFF	TGTGCCAGCAGTCCCCGACAGGGGAAGGTACCTGAAGCTTTCTTT
NA	NA	TRBV7-2	TRBJ2-1	CASSSRRVRNEQFF	TGTGCCAGCAGCTCCAGGCGGGTGCGCAATGAGCAGTTCTTC
NA	NA	TRBV5-6	TRBJ2-4	CASSSSIAKNIQYF	TGTGCCAGCAGCAGCTCAATAGCCAAAAACATTCAGTACTTC
NA	TRBD1	TRBV6-6	TRBJ1-2	CASSRTGDYGYTF	TGTGCCAGCAGCAGGACAGGGGACTATGGCTACACCTTC
NA	NA	TRBV2	TRBJ2-7	CASSEGLLEYEQYF	TGTGCCAGCAGTGAAGGACTTTTGGAGTACGAGCAGTACTTC
NA	NA	TRBV9	TRBJ2-2	CASSVSHYGQGSTGELFF	TGTGCCAGCAGCGTATCTCATTATGGGCAGGGTTCCACCGGGGAGCTGTTTTTT
NA	TRBD2	TRBV19	TRBJ2-7	CASSIMGTSGNEQYF	TGTGCCAGTAGTATTATGGGGACTAGCGGGAACGAGCAGTACTTC
NA	TRBD1	TRBV19	TRBJ2-7	CASSHRGRIYEQYF	TGTGCCAGTAGCCACAGGGGGCGCATATACGAGCAGTACTTC
once	NA	TRBV5-5	TRBJ2-3	CASRLNRDTQYF	TGTGCCAGCAGATTAAACAGAGATACGCAGTATTTT
NA	NA	TRBV19	TRBJ1-3	CASSRSGDSGNTIYF	TGTGCCAGTAGTAGGTCCGGGGACTCTGGAAACACCATATATTTT
few	NA	TRBV28	TRBJ1-1	CASSLLGQGGTEAFF	TGTGCCAGCAGTTTACTTGGGCAGGGTGGTACTGAAGCTTTCTTT
NA	TRBD1	TRBV18	TRBJ1-1	CASSLLPGQGSGGTEAFF	TGTGCCAGCTCACTTCTACCGGGACAGGGGTCAGGGGGCACTGAAGCTTTCTTT
NA	NA	TRBV19	TRBJ1-1	CASSTKTRSNTEAFF	TGTGCCAGTAGTACCAAGACACGGTCGAACACTGAAGCTTTCTTT
NA	TRBD2	TRBV6-5	TRBJ2-1	CASSRTSGGFKQFF	TGTGCCAGCAGTCGGACTAGCGGGGGTTTTAAGCAGTTCTTC
NA	NA	TRBV7-9	TRBJ1-2	CASSSSGGSYGYTF	TGTGCCAGCAGTTCCTCTGGGGGCTCCTATGGCTACACCTTC
once	TRBD1	TRBV7-9	TRBJ2-7	CASSKSGQGYEQYF	TGTGCCAGCAGCAAATCGGGACAGGGCTACGAGCAGTACTTC
NA	TRBD1	TRBV6-5	TRBJ1-5	CASRATGGNQPQHF	TGTGCCAGCAGAGCTACAGGGGGCAATCAGCCCCAGCATTTT
NA	TRBD1	TRBV5-4	TRBJ1-6	CASSFPGQGENSPLHF	TGTGCCAGCAGCTTCCCCGGACAGGGTGAGAATTCACCCCTCCACTTT
NA	NA	TRBV24-1	TRBJ2-7	CATSDPRSRTYEQYF	TGTGCCACCAGTGATCCCAGATCTAGAACCTACGAGCAGTACTTC
once	TRBD1	TRBV19	TRBJ2-7	CTSKVQGESYEQYF	TGTACCAGTAAGGTTCAGGGGGAGTCCTACGAGCAGTACTTC
NA	TRBD1	TRBV7-2	TRBJ1-1	CASSLETGVETNTEAFF	TGTGCCAGCAGCTTAGAGACAGGGGTGGAGACGAACACTGAAGCTTTCTTT
NA	NA	TRBV15	TRBJ1-4	CATSNRFEKLFF	TGTGCCACCAGCAATCGTTTTGAAAAACTGTTTTTT
NA	NA	TRBV7-6	TRBJ1-2	CASSLAQGSNYGYTF	TGTGCCAGCAGCTTAGCGCAGGGCTCGAACTATGGCTACACCTTC
NA	TRBD2	TRBV19	TRBJ2-3	CASSIGGGPDTQYF	TGTGCCAGTAGCATTGGGGGAGGGCCGGATACGCAGTATTTT
NA	NA	TRBV21-1	TRBJ2-7	CASSPREASYEQYF	TGTGCCAGCAGCCCCCGGGAAGCCTCCTACGAGCAGTACTTC
NA	TRBD1	TRBV19	TRBJ2-3	CASSPRDRGRTDTQYF	TGTGCCAGTAGTCCCCGGGACAGGGGTCGGACAGATACGCAGTATTTT